The 5 T cell receptor beta chains in this list originate from one sample, sequenced in a study of blood T cell repertoires in COVID-19. The assay was immunoSEQ multiplex PCR, and TCRdb's table has in-frame clones only and misses some. Of 120,000 or so clones listed, roughly four fifths were seen once; the top ten hold more than 3%. The sequencing sample was made of peripheral blood. The receptors originated from a woman aged 45-59 years with acute or convalescent COVID-19.

CDR3 protein: CASSEAVTAENTEAFF. The CDR3 bases are TGTGCCAGCAGTGAAGCGGTAACAGCCGAGAACACTGAAGCTTTCTTT. The chain links TRBV6-1 to TRBJ1-1; D remains ambiguous. V was clipped by 0 bases and J by 1 base, with 12 bases between them. The germline V gene has CDR1 MNHNS and CDR2 SASEGT. CDR3 size: 16 residues.

The chain is built from TRBV7-8 and TRBJ1-6; the D is unclear. Germline-derived CDR1 and CDR2 are SGHVS and FQNEAQ. CDR3 size: 14 residues. V gave up 1 base and J gave up 5 bases, with 6 bases separating them. DNA for the CDR3: TGTGCCAGCAGCTTAGGCGGAGATAATTCACCCCTCCACTTT. It codes for CASSLGGDNSPLHF.

V gene TRBV24-1 combines with J gene TRBJ2-7; 9 bases agree with TRBD1. Germline CDR1 is KGHDR and CDR2 is SFDVKD. CDR3 length equals 13 residues. Unmatched junction bases numbered 2, after V lost 4 bases and J lost 5 bases. Here the CDR3 reads CATSDWTGDEQYF. The CDR3 region has the DNA TGTGCCACCAGTGACTGGACAGGGGACGAGCAGTACTTC.

The chain has TRBV5-4 and TRBJ2-5; the match to TRBD2 covers 10 bases. With V trimmed by 0 bases and J by 5 bases, 10 bases remained unmatched. The germline V gene encodes CDR1 SGHNT and CDR2 YYREEE (reference sequence). The CDR3 extends over 17 amino acids. The CDR3 loop is CASSLGRAGGFRETQYF. CDR3 coding DNA: TGTGCCAGCAGCTTGGGTCGAGCGGGGGGGTTTAGGGAGACCCAGTACTTC.

This clone has just a few counts. The chain uses TRBV5-1 and TRBJ1-5, with a possible D match to TRBD1 (5 bases). CDR1 and CDR2 (germline): SGHRS, YFSETQ. The CDR3 loop spans 13 amino acids. The germline V and J ends were trimmed by 4 bases and 4 bases, with 9 bases remaining between them. CDR3 residues: CASSPEGNQPQHF. CDR3 nucleotides: TGCGCCAGCAGCCCGGAGGGGAATCAGCCCCAGCATTTT.